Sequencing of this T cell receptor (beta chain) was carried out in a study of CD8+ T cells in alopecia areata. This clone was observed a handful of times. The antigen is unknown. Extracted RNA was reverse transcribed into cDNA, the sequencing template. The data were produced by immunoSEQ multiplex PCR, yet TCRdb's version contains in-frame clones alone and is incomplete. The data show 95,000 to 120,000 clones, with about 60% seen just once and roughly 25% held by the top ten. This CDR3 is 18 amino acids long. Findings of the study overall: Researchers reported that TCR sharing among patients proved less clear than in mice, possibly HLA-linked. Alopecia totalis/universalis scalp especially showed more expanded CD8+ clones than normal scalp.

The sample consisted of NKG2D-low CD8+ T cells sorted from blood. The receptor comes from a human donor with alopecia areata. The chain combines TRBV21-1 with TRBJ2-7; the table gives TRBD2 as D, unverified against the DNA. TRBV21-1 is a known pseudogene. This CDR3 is CASSSPTSGRVILSEQYF. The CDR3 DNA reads TGTGCCAGCAGCTCCCCTACTAGCGGGAGGGTTATCTTGAGCGAGCAGTACTTC.